This TCR beta chain emerged from a study of T cell responses to AZD1222 COVID-19 vaccine. Overall study findings and caveats: Spike-specific TCRs gained breadth and depth after people received two AZD1222 doses. Clonal diversity was possibly underestimated, and white British individuals and females predominated among donors.

Generated by immunoSEQ multiplex PCR, the TCRdb table keeps only in-frame clones and is missing some. This sample yields roughly 100,000 clones, of which about 91% are seen a single time; about 19% belongs to the top ten. A word on this clone: The target antigen is unknown.

CDR3 length: 14 residues. Losses at the gene ends were 3 bases for V and 4 bases for J; bases not matched to a gene: 5. Germline assignment: CDR1 SGHDT and CDR2 YYEEEE. The clonotype originates from an adult in good health. The sample in question was peripheral blood, obtained on day 0 of AZD1222 vaccination. This chain connects TRBV5-6 to TRBJ1-1; 8 bases fit TRBD1. CDR3 coding DNA: TGTGCCAGCAGCTGGAGGACAGGGATCACTGAAGCTTTCTTT. Residues: CASSWRTGITEAFF.